The rows below give T cell receptor beta chains drawn from one sample of a study of shared T cell receptors in the human thymus. TCRdb's copy holds only in-frame clones and misses some; the assay was immunoSEQ multiplex PCR. Altogether roughly 710,000 clones are present, roughly 85% being singletons, with the ten largest covering 0.0095% to 0.011%. These data also formed part of another study, on human thymus T cells.

The sample consisted of thymocytes. All receptors come from a girl under three years old with a congenital heart defect. CDR3s include the opening cysteine and the closing phenylalanine or tryptophan. Fields, in order: J gene, V gene, D gene, clone size, CDR3 protein, CDR3 DNA. D genes are given only for firm matches. Expanded clones get a size class; other rows say once, few or many, or leave the size out.

TRBJ1-1	TRBV6-4	NA	NA	CASSEGEDSNTEAFF	TGTGCCAGCAGTGAAGGAGAGGACTCAAACACTGAAGCTTTCTTT
TRBJ1-2	TRBV5-4	TRBD1	NA	CASSPAQGQLYGYTF	TGTGCCAGCAGCCCAGCCCAGGGACAGCTCTATGGCTACACCTTC
TRBJ1-2	TRBV4-1	TRBD1	NA	CASSQEVKIQGEGYTF	TGCGCCAGCAGCCAAGAAGTAAAGATACAGGGGGAGGGCTACACCTTC
TRBJ1-4	TRBV6-5	TRBD1	NA	CASSGDRTNEKLFF	TGTGCCAGCAGTGGGGACAGGACTAATGAAAAACTGTTTTTT
TRBJ2-1	TRBV27	NA	NA	CASSLNPWTPDGDEQFF	TGTGCCAGCAGTTTAAACCCCTGGACACCCGATGGCGATGAGCAGTTCTTC
TRBJ1-2	TRBV5-5	NA	NA	CASSLRVGPHRNLGYTF	TGTGCCAGCAGCTTGCGGGTGGGTCCCCACCGCAACTTGGGCTACACCTTC
TRBJ1-1	TRBV2	NA	once	CASREPGYTEAFF	TGTGCCAGCAGAGAACCGGGTTACACTGAAGCTTTCTTT
TRBJ1-3	TRBV10-3	TRBD1	NA	CAIRTGGGGNTIYF	TGTGCCATCAGGACAGGGGGAGGTGGAAACACCATATATTTT
TRBJ1-3	TRBV12-5	TRBD1	few	CASGLEPVGTERDPTGNTIYF	TGTGCTAGTGGTTTAGAACCCGTTGGGACAGAAAGAGATCCAACTGGAAACACCATATATTTT
TRBJ2-1	TRBV7-9	NA	NA	CASRVGGEQFF	TGTGCCAGCAGGGTAGGGGGTGAGCAGTTCTTC
TRBJ1-1	TRBV7-8	NA	NA	CASSFEATLNTEAFF	TGTGCCAGCAGCTTTGAGGCTACGCTGAACACTGAAGCTTTCTTT
TRBJ1-2	TRBV5-1	NA	once	CASSLGLGDYGYTF	TGCGCCAGCAGCTTGGGGCTAGGGGACTATGGCTACACCTTC
TRBJ1-6	TRBV27	TRBD1	NA	CASSSLRDRASPLHF	TGTGCCAGCAGTTCCCTCCGGGACAGGGCTTCACCCCTCCACTTT
TRBJ2-3	TRBV7-6	TRBD2	NA	CASSLAGAGEGEQYF	TGTGCCAGCAGCTTAGCCGGGGCCGGGGAGGGTGAGCAGTATTTT
TRBJ1-2	TRBV10-3	NA	NA	CAIKGWVGGENYGYTF	TGTGCCATCAAGGGCTGGGTAGGGGGAGAGAACTATGGCTACACCTTC
TRBJ1-1	TRBV11-2	NA	NA	CASSPCPRGVTKPEAFF	TGTGCCAGCAGCCCCTGTCCCAGGGGAGTTACAAAGCCTGAAGCTTTCTTT